This record looks at one T cell receptor beta chain sequence and its context. The antigen is not known. It was with 60 Vbeta and 13 Jbeta primers that the PCR ran. Produced via immunoSEQ multiplex PCR; TCRdb's table is partial and in-frame only. This table has around 160,000 clones, roughly 73% appearing once. The sample comes from a study of cytomegalovirus exposure and HLA in healthy donors. Study observations and caveats: Relative to the approximately 700-donor mean, N-insertions were reportedly fewer in an Asian-associated ancestry cluster in a later analysis. One variant, a missense change in DCLRE1C, was linked in a later analysis to TCR beta V- and J-gene trimming. Among the CMV-associated chains, a few were confirmed in vitro as specific for CMV antigens.

The CDR3 is 15 amino acids. V was clipped by 4 bases and J by 4 bases, with 16 bases between them. Germline-derived CDR1 and CDR2 are SGHKS and YYEKEE (reference sequence). This TCR was sampled from a woman younger than 30 in good health and CMV-seronegative. This rearrangement joins TRBV5-5 to TRBJ2-3; perhaps TRBD2 as D (8 bases). Source material: PBMCs. The CDR3 DNA reads TGTGCCAGCAGCCCGGGGGGGACAGACTCAGATACGCAGTATTTT. Its translation: CASSPGGTDSDTQYF. Full variable domain (remainder filled in from reference TRBV5-5 and TRBJ2-3): DAGVTQSPTHLIKTRGQQVTLRCSPISGHKSVSWYQQVLGQGPQFIFQYYEKEERGRGNFPDRFSARQFPNYSSELNVNALLLGDSALYLCASSPGGTDSDTQYFGPGTRLTVL.